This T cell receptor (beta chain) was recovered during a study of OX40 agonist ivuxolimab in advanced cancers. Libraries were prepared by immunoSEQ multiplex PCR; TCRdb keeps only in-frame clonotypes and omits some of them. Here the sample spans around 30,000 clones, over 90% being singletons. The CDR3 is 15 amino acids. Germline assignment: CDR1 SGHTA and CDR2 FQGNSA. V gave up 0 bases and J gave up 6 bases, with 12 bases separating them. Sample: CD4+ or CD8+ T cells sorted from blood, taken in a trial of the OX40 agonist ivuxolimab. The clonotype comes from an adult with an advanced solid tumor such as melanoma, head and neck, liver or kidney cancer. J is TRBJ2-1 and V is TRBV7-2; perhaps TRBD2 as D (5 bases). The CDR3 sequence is CASSLAGGLINEQFF. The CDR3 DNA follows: TGTGCCAGCAGCTTAGCGGGCGGACTCATCAATGAGCAGTTCTTC. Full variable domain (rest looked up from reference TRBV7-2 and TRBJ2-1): GAGVSQSPSNKVTEKGKDVELRCDPISGHTALYWYRQSLGQGLEFLIYFQGNSAPDKSGLPSDRFSAERTGGSVSTLTIQRTQQEDSAVYLCASSLAGGLINEQFFGPGTRLTVL.